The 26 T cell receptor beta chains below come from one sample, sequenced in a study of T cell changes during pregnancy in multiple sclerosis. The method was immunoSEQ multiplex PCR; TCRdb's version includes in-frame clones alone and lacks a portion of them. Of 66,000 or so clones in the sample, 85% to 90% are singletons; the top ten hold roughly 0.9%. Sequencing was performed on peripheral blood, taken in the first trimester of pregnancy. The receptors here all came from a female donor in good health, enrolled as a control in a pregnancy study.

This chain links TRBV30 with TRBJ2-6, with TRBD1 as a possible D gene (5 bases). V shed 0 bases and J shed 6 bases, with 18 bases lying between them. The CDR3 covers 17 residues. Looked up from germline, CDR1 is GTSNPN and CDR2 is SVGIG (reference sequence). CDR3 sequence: CAWSVRQGKLSANVLTF. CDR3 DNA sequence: TGTGCCTGGAGTGTACGGCAGGGAAAGTTGTCGGCCAACGTCCTGACTTTC.

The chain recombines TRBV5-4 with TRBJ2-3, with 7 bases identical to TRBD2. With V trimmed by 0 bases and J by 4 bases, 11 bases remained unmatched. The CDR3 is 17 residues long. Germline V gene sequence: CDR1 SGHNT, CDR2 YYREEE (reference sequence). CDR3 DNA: TGTGCCAGCAGCTTGGCGGTAGCGGGTTTCTTGGCAGATACGCAGTATTTT. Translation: CASSLAVAGFLADTQYF.

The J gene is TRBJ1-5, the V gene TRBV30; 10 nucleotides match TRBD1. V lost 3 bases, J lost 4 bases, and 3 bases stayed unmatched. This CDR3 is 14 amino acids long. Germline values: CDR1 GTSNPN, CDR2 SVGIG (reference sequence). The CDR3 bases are TGTGCCTGGAGCTCGGGACAGGGGAATCAGCCCCAGCATTTT. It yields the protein CAWSSGQGNQPQHF.

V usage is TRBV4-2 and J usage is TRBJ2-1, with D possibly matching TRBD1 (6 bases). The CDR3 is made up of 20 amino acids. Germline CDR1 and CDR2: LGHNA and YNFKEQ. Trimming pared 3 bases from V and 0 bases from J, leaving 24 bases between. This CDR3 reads CASSHSRRGRGISSYNEQFF. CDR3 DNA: TGTGCCAGCAGCCATTCCCGCAGAGGTAGGGGGATAAGCTCCTACAATGAGCAGTTCTTC.

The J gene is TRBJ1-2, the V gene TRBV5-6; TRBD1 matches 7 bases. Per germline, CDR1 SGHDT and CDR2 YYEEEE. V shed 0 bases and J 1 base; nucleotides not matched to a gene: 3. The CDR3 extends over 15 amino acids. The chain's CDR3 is CASSLAGTDNYGYTF. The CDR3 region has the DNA TGTGCCAGCAGCTTGGCCGGGACAGATAACTATGGCTACACCTTC.

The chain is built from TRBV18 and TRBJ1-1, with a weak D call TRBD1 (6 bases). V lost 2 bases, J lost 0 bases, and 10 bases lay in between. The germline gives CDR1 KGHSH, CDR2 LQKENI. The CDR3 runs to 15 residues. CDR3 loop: CASSPSGDMNTEAFF. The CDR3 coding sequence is TGTGCCAGCTCACCATCAGGGGACATGAACACTGAAGCTTTCTTT.

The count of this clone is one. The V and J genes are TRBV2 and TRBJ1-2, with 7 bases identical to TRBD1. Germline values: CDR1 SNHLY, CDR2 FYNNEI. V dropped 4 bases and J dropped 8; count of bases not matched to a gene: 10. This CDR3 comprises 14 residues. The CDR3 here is CASSGDRAVRGYTF. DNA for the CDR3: TGTGCCAGCAGTGGTGACAGGGCCGTAAGGGGCTACACCTTC.

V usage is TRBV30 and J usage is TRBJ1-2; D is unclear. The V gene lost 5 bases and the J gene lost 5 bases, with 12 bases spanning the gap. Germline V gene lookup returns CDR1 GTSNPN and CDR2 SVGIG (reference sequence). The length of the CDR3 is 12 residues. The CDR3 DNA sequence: TGTGCCTGGTTCGGGGATACGTATGGCTACACCTTC. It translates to CAWFGDTYGYTF.

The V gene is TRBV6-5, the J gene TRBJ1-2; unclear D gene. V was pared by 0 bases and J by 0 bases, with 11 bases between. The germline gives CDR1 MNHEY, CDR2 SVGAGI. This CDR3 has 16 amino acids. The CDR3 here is CASSYSITVANYGYTF. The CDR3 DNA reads TGTGCCAGCAGTTACTCGATCACAGTCGCTAACTATGGCTACACCTTC.

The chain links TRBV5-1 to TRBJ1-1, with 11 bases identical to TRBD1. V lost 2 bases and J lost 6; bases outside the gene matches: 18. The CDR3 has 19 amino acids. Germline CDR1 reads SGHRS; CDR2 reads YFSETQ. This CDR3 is CASSLWTGGEGVDKPEAFF. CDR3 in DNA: TGCGCCAGCAGCTTATGGACAGGGGGCGAAGGAGTGGATAAGCCTGAAGCTTTCTTT.

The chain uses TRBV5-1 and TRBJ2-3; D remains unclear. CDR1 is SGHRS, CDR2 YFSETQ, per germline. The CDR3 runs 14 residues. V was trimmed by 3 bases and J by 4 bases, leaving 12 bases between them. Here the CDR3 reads CASSSSRTPDTQYF. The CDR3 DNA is TGCGCCAGCAGCTCCTCTAGAACCCCAGATACGCAGTATTTT.

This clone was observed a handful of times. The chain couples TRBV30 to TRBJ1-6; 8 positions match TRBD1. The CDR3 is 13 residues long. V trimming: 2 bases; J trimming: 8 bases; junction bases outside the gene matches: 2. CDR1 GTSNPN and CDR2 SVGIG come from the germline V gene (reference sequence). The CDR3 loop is CAWSPGGDSPLHF. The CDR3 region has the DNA TGTGCCTGGAGTCCAGGGGGCGATTCACCCCTCCACTTT.

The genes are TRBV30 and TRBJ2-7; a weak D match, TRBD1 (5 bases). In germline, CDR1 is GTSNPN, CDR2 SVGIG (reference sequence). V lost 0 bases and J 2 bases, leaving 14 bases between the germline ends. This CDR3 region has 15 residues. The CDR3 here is CAWSVPRQIAYEQYF. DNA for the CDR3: TGTGCCTGGAGTGTACCGAGACAGATAGCCTACGAGCAGTACTTC.

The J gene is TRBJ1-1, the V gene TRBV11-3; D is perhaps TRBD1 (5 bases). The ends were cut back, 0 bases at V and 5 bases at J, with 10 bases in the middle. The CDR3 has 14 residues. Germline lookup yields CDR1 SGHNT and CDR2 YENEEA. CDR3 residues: CASSLEGGKTEAFF. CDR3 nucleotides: TGTGCCAGCAGCTTAGAGGGGGGGAAGACTGAAGCTTTCTTT.

In nucleotides, the CDR3 is TGTGCCAGCAGAGTAGGAACAGGTGGCCAAAACATTCAGTACTTC. Translating gives CASRVGTGGQNIQYF. The gene calls are TRBV27 and TRBJ2-4, with a possible D match to TRBD1 (5 bases). The CDR3 runs 15 residues. Looked up from germline, CDR1 is MNHEY and CDR2 is SMNVEV (reference sequence). V dropped 6 bases and J dropped 5 bases, with 17 bases sitting between them.

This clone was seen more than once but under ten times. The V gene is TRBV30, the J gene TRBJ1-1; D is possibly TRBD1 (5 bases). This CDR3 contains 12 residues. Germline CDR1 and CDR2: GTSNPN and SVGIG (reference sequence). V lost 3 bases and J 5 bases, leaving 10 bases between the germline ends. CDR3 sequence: CAWRGPRTEAFF. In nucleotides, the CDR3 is TGTGCCTGGAGGGGGCCAAGGACTGAAGCTTTCTTT.

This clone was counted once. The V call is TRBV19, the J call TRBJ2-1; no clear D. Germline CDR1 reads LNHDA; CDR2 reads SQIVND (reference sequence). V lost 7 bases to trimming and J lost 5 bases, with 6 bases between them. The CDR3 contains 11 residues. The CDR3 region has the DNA TGTGCCAGTACAGATGACAATGAGCAGTTCTTC. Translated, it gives CASTDDNEQFF.

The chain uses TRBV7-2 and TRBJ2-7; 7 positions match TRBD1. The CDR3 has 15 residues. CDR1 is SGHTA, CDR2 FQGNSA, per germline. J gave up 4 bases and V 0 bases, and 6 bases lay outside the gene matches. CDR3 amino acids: CASSLAGQGVYEQYF. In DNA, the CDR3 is TGTGCCAGCAGCTTAGCCGGGCAGGGGGTTTACGAGCAGTACTTC.

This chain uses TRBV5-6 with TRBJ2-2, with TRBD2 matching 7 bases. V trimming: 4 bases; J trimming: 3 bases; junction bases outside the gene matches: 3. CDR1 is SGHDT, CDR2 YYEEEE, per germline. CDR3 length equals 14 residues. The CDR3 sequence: CASSPAGDTGELFF. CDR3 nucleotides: TGTGCCAGCAGCCCGGCGGGGGACACCGGGGAGCTGTTTTTT. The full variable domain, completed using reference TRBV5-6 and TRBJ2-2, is DAGVTQSPTHLIKTRGQQVTLRCSPKSGHDTVSWYQQALGQGPQFIFQYYEEEERQRGNFPDRFSGHQFPNYSSELNVNALLLGDSALYLCASSPAGDTGELFFGEGSRLTVL.

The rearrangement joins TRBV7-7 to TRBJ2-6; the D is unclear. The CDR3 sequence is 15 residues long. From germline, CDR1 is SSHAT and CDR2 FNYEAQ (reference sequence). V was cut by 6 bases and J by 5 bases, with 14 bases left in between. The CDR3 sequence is CASRVPQSRANVLTF. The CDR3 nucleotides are TGTGCCAGCAGAGTACCACAAAGTCGGGCCAACGTCCTGACTTTC.

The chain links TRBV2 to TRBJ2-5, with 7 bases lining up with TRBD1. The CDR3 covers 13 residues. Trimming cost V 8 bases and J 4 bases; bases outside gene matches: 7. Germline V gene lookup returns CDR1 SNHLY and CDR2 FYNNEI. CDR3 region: CASVDRVPETQYF. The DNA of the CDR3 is TGTGCCAGCGTAGACAGGGTCCCAGAGACCCAGTACTTC.

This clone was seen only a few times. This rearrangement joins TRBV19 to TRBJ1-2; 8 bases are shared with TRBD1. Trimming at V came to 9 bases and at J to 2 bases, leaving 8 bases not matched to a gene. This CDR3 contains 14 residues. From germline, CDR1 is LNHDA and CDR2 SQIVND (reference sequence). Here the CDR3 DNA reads TGTGCCAGCTGGACAGGGTCTCCGAACTATGGCTACACCTTC. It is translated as CASWTGSPNYGYTF.

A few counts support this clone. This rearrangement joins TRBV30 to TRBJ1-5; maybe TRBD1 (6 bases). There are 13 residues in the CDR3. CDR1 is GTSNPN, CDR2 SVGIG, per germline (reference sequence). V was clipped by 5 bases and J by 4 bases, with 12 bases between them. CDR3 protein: CAWGGGGNQPQHF. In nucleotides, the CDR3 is TGTGCCTGGGGGGGAGGGGGTAATCAGCCCCAGCATTTT.

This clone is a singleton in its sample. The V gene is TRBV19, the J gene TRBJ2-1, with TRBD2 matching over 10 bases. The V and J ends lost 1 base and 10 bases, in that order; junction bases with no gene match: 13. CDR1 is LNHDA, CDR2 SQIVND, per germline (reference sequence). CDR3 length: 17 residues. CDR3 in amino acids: CASSIGGQRGGLEEQFF. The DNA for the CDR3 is TGTGCCAGTAGTATAGGAGGACAGCGGGGGGGCCTAGAGGAGCAGTTCTTC.

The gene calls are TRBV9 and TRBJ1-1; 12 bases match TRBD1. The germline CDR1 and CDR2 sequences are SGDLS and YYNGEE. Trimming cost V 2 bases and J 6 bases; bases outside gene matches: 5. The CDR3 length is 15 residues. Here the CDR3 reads CASSVLGQGAPEAFF. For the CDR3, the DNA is TGTGCCAGCAGCGTGTTGGGACAGGGGGCACCTGAAGCTTTCTTT.

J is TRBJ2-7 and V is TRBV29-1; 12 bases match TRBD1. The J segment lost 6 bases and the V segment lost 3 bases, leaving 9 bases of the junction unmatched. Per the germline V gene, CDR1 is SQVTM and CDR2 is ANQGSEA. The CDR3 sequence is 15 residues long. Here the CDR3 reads CSVDLGTGGPLEQYF. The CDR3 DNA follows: TGCAGCGTTGATCTAGGGACAGGGGGCCCTCTCGAGCAGTACTTC.